The 18 T cell receptor beta chains reported below all come from one sample, sequenced in a study of shared clonotypes between healthy human individuals. Sequencing used immunoSEQ multiplex PCR; TCRdb keeps in-frame clones, though not all of them. The table lists a few million clones, around 95% of them singletons. Naive CD8 cells comprised CD45RO-negative, CCR7-positively selected cells, excluding terminally differentiated effector memory CD45RA+ cells. Sequencing input: naive CD8+ T cells from PBMCs. These receptor sequences come from a man aged 18 to 30 in good health. Some clones in this sample may be carry-over from other donors' samples.

Comments on this clone: The same CDR3 arises from other DNA sequences in this sample as well. The rearrangement links TRBV27 to TRBJ1-5, with D perhaps matching TRBD1 (5 bases). The length of the CDR3 is 13 residues. V was clipped by 2 bases and J by 6 bases, with 8 bases between them. Germline loops: CDR1 MNHEY, CDR2 SMNVEV (reference sequence). The CDR3 sequence: CASSLGGSQPQHF. The CDR3 DNA reads as TGTGCCAGCAGTTTAGGGGGATCTCAGCCCCAGCATTTT.

The chain links TRBV19 to TRBJ2-1, with D unclear. The CDR3 length is 15 residues. The germline CDR1 and CDR2 sequences are LNHDA and SQIVND (reference sequence). The V and J ends lost 4 bases and 0 bases respectively, with 10 bases between them. The CDR3 DNA is TGTGCCAGTAGTACCAAAAAAAGCTCCTACAATGAGCAGTTCTTC. Amino acid sequence: CASSTKKSSYNEQFF.

The rearrangement links TRBV5-5 to TRBJ1-2, with D maybe TRBD1 (5 bases). CDR3 length: 11 residues. Looked up from germline, CDR1 is SGHKS and CDR2 is YYEKEE (reference sequence). V shed 6 bases and J shed 7 bases, with 10 bases lying between them. The CDR3 DNA reads TGTGCCAGCACCCTGGGGCCTGGCTACACCTTC. It specifies CASTLGPGYTF.

The chain is built from TRBV18 and TRBJ1-5, with TRBD1 matching 8 bases. CDR1 KGHSH and CDR2 LQKENI come from the germline V gene. CDR3 length: 17 amino acids. V shed 6 bases and J 2 bases; nucleotides not matched to a gene: 12. The CDR3 loop reads CASSSVRGQGGNQPQHF. The CDR3 coding sequence is TGTGCCAGCTCCTCCGTCAGGGGGCAGGGGGGCAATCAGCCCCAGCATTTT.

The J gene is TRBJ2-1, the V gene TRBV6-5; D is perhaps TRBD2 (7 bases). CDR1 is MNHEY and CDR2 is SVGAGI in the germline V gene. There are 15 residues in the CDR3. V shed 5 bases and J shed 6 bases, with 17 bases lying between them. CDR3 loop: CASSPGHGLGNEQFF. Here the CDR3 DNA reads TGTGCCAGCAGTCCGGGACACGGACTAGGCAATGAGCAGTTCTTC.

The count of this clone is one. This sequence joins TRBV10-1 and TRBJ2-3, with 9 bases matching TRBD2. The germline V gene encodes CDR1 WNHNN and CDR2 SYGVQD (reference sequence). The CDR3 is made up of 15 amino acids. The V gene end was trimmed by 8 bases and the J gene end by 2 bases; junction bases not matched to a gene: 8. The CDR3 reads CASRAGGHLTDTQYF. As DNA, the CDR3 is TGCGCCAGCCGAGCGGGAGGTCACCTCACAGATACGCAGTATTTT.

The rearrangement joins TRBV27 to TRBJ2-1; 8 bases line up with TRBD2. The germline V gene has CDR1 MNHEY and CDR2 SMNVEV (reference sequence). The CDR3 length is 16 residues. J gave up 4 bases and V 8 bases, and 13 bases lay outside the gene matches. The CDR3: CASRPLGLGEYNEQFF. The CDR3 DNA sequence: TGTGCCAGCCGCCCCCTGGGACTAGGCGAGTACAATGAGCAGTTCTTC.

The gene calls are TRBV7-9 and TRBJ2-7, with D unclear. V was trimmed by 1 base and J by 2 bases, leaving 9 bases between them. CDR3 size: 14 residues. Germline V CDR1 and CDR2: SEHNR, FQNEAQ (reference sequence). CDR3 protein: CASSLDLQAYEQYF. DNA of the CDR3: TGTGCCAGCAGCTTAGATCTCCAGGCCTACGAGCAGTACTTC.

The chain is built from TRBV27 and TRBJ1-1; perhaps TRBD1 as D (6 bases). The germline gives CDR1 MNHEY, CDR2 SMNVEV (reference sequence). Trimming stripped 5 bases from V and 2 bases from J, with 15 bases between. CDR3 size: 15 residues. The CDR3 DNA reads TGTGCCAGCAGTAACAGGGCCCCCGTCAACACTGAAGCTTTCTTT. Protein sequence: CASSNRAPVNTEAFF.

V and J are TRBV9 and TRBJ1-2; 8 bases agree with TRBD1. V gave up 3 bases and J gave up 1 base; unmatched junction bases: 5. CDR1 and CDR2 (germline): SGDLS, YYNGEE. The CDR3 contains 15 residues. CDR3 sequence reads: CASSGRTGHNYGYTF. The CDR3 bases are TGTGCCAGCAGCGGTCGGACAGGGCATAACTATGGCTACACCTTC.

This clone was seen just once. The chain uses TRBV6-5 and TRBJ1-5, with D possibly TRBD1 on 5 matching bases. This CDR3 contains 14 residues. Trimming cost V 0 bases and J 10 bases, with 13 bases left between them. Germline V gene lookup returns CDR1 MNHEY and CDR2 SVGAGI. CDR3 residues: CASSYSGPPFPQHF. Here the CDR3 DNA reads TGTGCCAGCAGTTACTCGGGGCCACCATTCCCCCAGCATTTT.

The rearrangement joins TRBV27 to TRBJ2-7; 7 nucleotides line up with TRBD1. Germline CDR1 MNHEY, CDR2 SMNVEV (reference sequence). This CDR3 spans 13 amino acids. With 6 bases clipped from V and 4 bases from J, the junction kept 6 bases outside the gene matches. Here the CDR3 DNA reads TGTGCCAGCAGCCAGGGGGACACATACGAGCAGTACTTC. Amino acid sequence: CASSQGDTYEQYF.

This chain uses TRBV6-1 with TRBJ1-4; 7 bases agree with TRBD1. This CDR3 has 15 amino acids. CDR1 and CDR2 from the germline V gene are MNHNS and SASEGT. The ends lost 7 bases at V and 3 bases at J; junction bases unmatched: 8. The CDR3 DNA sequence: TGTGCCAGCATTCTAGGGACAGCCTCTAATGAAAAACTGTTTTTT. Amino acids: CASILGTASNEKLFF.

This clone was found once. This chain joins TRBV27 and TRBJ1-3; D gene unclear. CDR1 MNHEY and CDR2 SMNVEV come from the germline V gene (reference sequence). Trimming shortened V by 5 bases and J by 2 bases, and 10 bases separated the two germline ends. This CDR3 comprises 14 residues. CDR3 region: CASSPIGAGNTIYF. The CDR3 coding sequence is TGTGCCAGCAGTCCCATCGGCGCTGGAAACACCATATATTTT.

V usage is TRBV5-6 and J usage is TRBJ2-1; 12 bases agree with TRBD2. CDR1 is SGHDT, CDR2 YYEEEE, per germline. Unmatched junction bases numbered 8, after V lost 4 bases and J lost 9 bases. The CDR3 sequence is 15 residues long. CDR3 region: CASSPTSGRSVEQFF. CDR3 bases: TGTGCCAGCAGCCCGACTAGCGGGAGAAGCGTTGAGCAGTTCTTC. The full variable domain, completed using reference TRBV5-6 and TRBJ2-1, is DAGVTQSPTHLIKTRGQQVTLRCSPKSGHDTVSWYQQALGQGPQFIFQYYEEEERQRGNFPDRFSGHQFPNYSSELNVNALLLGDSALYLCASSPTSGRSVEQFFGPGTRLTVL.

The sample holds one count of this clone. The genes are TRBV29-1 and TRBJ1-1; a possible D gene is TRBD1 (6 bases). The CDR3 is made up of 12 amino acids. CDR1 is SQVTM and CDR2 is ANQGSEA in the germline V gene. Trimming left V 5 bases short and J 7 bases short, with 14 bases between. The CDR3 protein is CSVLGQPHEAFF. CDR3 DNA: TGCAGCGTTCTTGGACAGCCACATGAAGCTTTCTTT.

There are a few counts of this clone. The chain links TRBV4-1 to TRBJ1-5; maybe TRBD1 (6 bases). Germline lookup yields CDR1 MGHRA and CDR2 YSYEKL. Deletions cut 1 base from V and 4 bases from J, with 14 bases between. The CDR3 consists of 16 residues. CDR3 in amino acids: CASSQASGQLNQPQHF. In DNA form, the CDR3 reads TGCGCCAGCAGCCAAGCCAGCGGACAGTTGAATCAGCCCCAGCATTTT.

On this clone: Other DNA sequences in this sample translate to the same CDR3. V and J are TRBV20-1 and TRBJ1-1, with D hard to call. Germline V gives CDR1 DFQATT, CDR2 SNEGSKA (reference sequence). The CDR3 runs 11 residues. Deletions cut 0 bases from V and 8 bases from J, with 7 bases between. DNA of the CDR3: TGCAGTGCTAGAGAAGGTAGAGAAGCTTTCTTT. Protein: CSAREGREAFF.